What follows are 25 T cell receptor beta chains derived from one specimen sequenced in a study of blood T cell repertoires in COVID-19. The data were produced by immunoSEQ multiplex PCR, yet TCRdb's version contains in-frame clones alone and is incomplete. There are about 200,000 clones in the sample; about 88% occur only once, and around 1.5% lies in the top ten. The source material was peripheral blood. The receptors come from a man between 18 and 29 years old with active or convalescent COVID-19.

This clone was seen only a few times. This chain uses TRBV9 with TRBJ1-2, with D unclear. This CDR3 contains 15 residues. Trimming left V 0 bases short and J 8 bases short, with 17 bases between. The V gene's germline CDR1 is SGDLS and CDR2 YYNGEE. Here the CDR3 reads CASSVAPVGSDGYTF. CDR3 bases: TGTGCCAGCAGCGTAGCTCCGGTCGGGTCTGACGGCTACACCTTC.

V and J are TRBV4-3 and TRBJ2-6; no clear D gene. The V gene's germline CDR1 is LGHNA and CDR2 YSLEER. The CDR3 is made up of 15 amino acids. Trimming stripped 0 bases from V and 0 bases from J, with 3 bases between. The CDR3 here is CASSQDISGANVLTF. DNA for the CDR3: TGCGCCAGCAGCCAAGATATCTCTGGGGCCAACGTCCTGACTTTC.

The chain uses TRBV5-6 and TRBJ1-5, with a tentative D call TRBD1 (6 bases). V was cut by 2 bases and J by 5 bases, with 11 bases left in between. This CDR3 comprises 14 residues. Germline values: CDR1 SGHDT, CDR2 YYEEEE. CDR3: CASSFRGGHQPQHF. The CDR3 nucleotides are TGTGCCAGCAGCTTTAGGGGGGGCCATCAGCCCCAGCATTTT. The full variable domain, completed using reference TRBV5-6 and TRBJ1-5, is DAGVTQSPTHLIKTRGQQVTLRCSPKSGHDTVSWYQQALGQGPQFIFQYYEEEERQRGNFPDRFSGHQFPNYSSELNVNALLLGDSALYLCASSFRGGHQPQHFGDGTRLSIL.

The chain has TRBV10-3 and TRBJ2-1, with 7 bases matching TRBD1. The V and J ends lost 2 bases and 8 bases, in that order; junction bases with no gene match: 0. This CDR3 is built from 12 residues. Germline CDR1 ENHRY, CDR2 SYGVKD. The CDR3 spells CAISEGQDEQFF. DNA of the CDR3: TGTGCCATCAGTGAGGGACAGGATGAGCAGTTCTTC.

The genes are TRBV10-2 and TRBJ1-4; D is unresolved. Germline CDR1 reads WSHSY; CDR2 reads SAAADI. The length of the CDR3 is 15 residues. The V end lost 2 bases, the J end lost 2 bases, and 9 bases lay between the germline ends. The CDR3 here is CASSETGSTNEKLFF. The CDR3 DNA reads TGCGCCAGCAGTGAGACGGGGTCGACTAATGAAAAACTGTTTTTT.

The chain couples TRBV19 to TRBJ2-5; 7 positions match TRBD1. Per germline, CDR1 LNHDA and CDR2 SQIVND (reference sequence). The CDR3 totals 13 residues. Trimming took 9 bases from V and 1 from J; bases not matched to a gene: 5. Here the CDR3 DNA reads TGTGCCAGCGGGACAGATATCCAAGAGACCCAGTACTTC. Translation gives CASGTDIQETQYF.

The genes are TRBV6-1 and TRBJ2-5; 9 nucleotides align to TRBD2. Germline CDR1 and CDR2: MNHNS and SASEGT. Trimming at V came to 1 base and at J to 5 bases, leaving 5 bases not matched to a gene. The CDR3 is 15 residues long. This chain's CDR3 is CASSEDGGGAETQYF. CDR3 DNA sequence: TGTGCCAGCAGTGAAGATGGCGGGGGGGCTGAGACCCAGTACTTC.

To note about this clone: A junction end diverges from the germline sequence, so it may reflect a read error. The chain uses TRBV30 and TRBJ1-4; D call uncertain. The CDR3 is 13 amino acids. Germline lookup yields CDR1 GTSNPN and CDR2 SVGIG (reference sequence). The CDR3 loop reads CAWSTQGEQKLFF. CDR3 DNA sequence: TGTGCCTGGAGTACACAAGGAGAACAAAAGCTGTTTTTT.

The chain links TRBV9 to TRBJ2-7, with TRBD1 matching 8 bases. From germline, CDR1 is SGDLS and CDR2 YYNGEE. This CDR3 spans 16 amino acids. V gave up 3 bases and J gave up 5 bases; unmatched junction bases: 13. The CDR3 DNA sequence: TGTGCCAGCAGCGCCGCCCCCGGACAGGGTCGGGACGAGCAGTACTTC. Its protein is CASSAAPGQGRDEQYF.

The chain uses TRBV6-5 and TRBJ1-5; 9 bases are shared with TRBD1. The germline V gene has CDR1 MNHEY and CDR2 SVGAGI. The length of the CDR3 is 11 residues. Trimming cost V 6 bases and J 11 bases; bases outside gene matches: 2. CDR3 residues: CASRGQGSQHF. As DNA, the CDR3 is TGTGCCAGCAGGGGACAGGGATCCCAGCATTTT.

This clone was counted only a few times. V gene TRBV5-5 combines with J gene TRBJ1-2, with 9 bases fitting TRBD1. CDR3 size: 15 residues. The ends lost 4 bases at V and 2 bases at J; junction bases unmatched: 6. From germline, CDR1 is SGHKS and CDR2 YYEKEE (reference sequence). Here the CDR3 reads CASSPGQGPNYGYTF. For the CDR3, the DNA is TGTGCCAGCAGCCCAGGACAGGGGCCAAACTATGGCTACACCTTC.

V gene TRBV15 combines with J gene TRBJ2-1; TRBD2 matches at 12 bases. Germline V gives CDR1 LNHNV, CDR2 YYDKDF (reference sequence). J gave up 8 bases and V 5 bases, and 10 bases lay outside the gene matches. The CDR3 loop spans 16 amino acids. The CDR3 here is CATSPRLAGGQDEQFF. For the CDR3, the DNA is TGTGCCACCAGCCCCCGCCTAGCGGGAGGGCAGGATGAGCAGTTCTTC.

The rearrangement uses TRBV6-6 and TRBJ1-4; tentative D call: TRBD1 (5 bases). The CDR3 length is 17 residues. Germline V gene lookup returns CDR1 MNHNY and CDR2 SVGAGI (reference sequence). V was clipped by 5 bases and J by 2 bases, with 18 bases between them. The CDR3: CASSRKLRGSTNEKLFF. As DNA, the CDR3 is TGTGCCAGCAGTCGGAAGCTTAGGGGTTCCACTAATGAAAAACTGTTTTTT.

V gene TRBV27 combines with J gene TRBJ1-4; TRBD1 matches 7 bases. V gave up 5 bases and J gave up 3 bases; unmatched junction bases: 6. The CDR3 length is 15 residues. Germline CDR1 MNHEY, CDR2 SMNVEV (reference sequence). The CDR3 is CASSPGTEPNEKLFF. CDR3 nucleotide sequence: TGTGCCAGCAGTCCGGGGACAGAGCCTAATGAAAAACTGTTTTTT.

This sequence joins TRBV3-1 (or the pseudogene TRBV3-2) and TRBJ2-7; 7 bases are shared with TRBD2. V shed 2 bases, J shed 3 bases, and the junction held 10 bases outside the gene matches. Germline loops: CDR1 LGHDT, CDR2 YNNKEL (reference sequence). The CDR3 is 16 residues long. The CDR3 nucleotides are TGTGCCAGCAGCCAAACTCCCGGGACTAATTTCTACGAGCAGTACTTC. This codes for CASSQTPGTNFYEQYF.

To note about this clone: Other DNA sequences in the same sample also yield this CDR3. V and J are TRBV12-3 or TRBV12-4 and TRBJ2-5, with unresolved D. Trimming left V 3 bases short and J 4 bases short, with 6 bases between. The CDR3 loop spans 12 amino acids. CDR3 bases: TGTGCCAGCAGTTTGTCTCGAGAGACCCAGTACTTC. Its translation: CASSLSRETQYF.

The genes are TRBV30 and TRBJ1-4; D ambiguous. Germline V gene sequence: CDR1 GTSNPN, CDR2 SVGIG (reference sequence). The CDR3 length is 14 residues. The V end was cut by 3 bases, the J end by 15 bases, with 23 bases between. CDR3 protein: CAWSENFGEGFLFF. CDR3 DNA sequence: TGTGCCTGGAGCGAAAACTTCGGGGAGGGTTTTTTGTTTTTT. Full variable domain (remainder filled in from reference TRBV30 and TRBJ1-4): SQTIHQWPATLVQPVGSPLSLECTVEGTSNPNLYWYRQAAGRGLQLLFYSVGIGQISSEVPQNLSASRPQDRQFILSSKKLLLSDSGFYLCAWSENFGEGFLFFGSGTQLSVL.

The chain combines TRBV12-1 with TRBJ2-2; the table's D call TRBD2 went unverified against the DNA. TRBV12-1 is classified as a pseudogene. The CDR3 is 15 amino acids. CDR3 DNA sequence: TGTGCCAGCAGCTTTGGACTAGCGGGGGTAGGGGAGCTGTTTTTT. It is translated as CASSFGLAGVGELFF.

The genes are TRBV30 and TRBJ2-7; 7 nucleotides line up with TRBD1. Trimming at V came to 2 bases and at J to 6 bases, leaving 1 base not matched to a gene. The CDR3 is 11 amino acids. Germline assignment: CDR1 GTSNPN and CDR2 SVGIG (reference sequence). CDR3 nucleotide sequence: TGTGCCTGGAGTCGACAGGGCGAGCAGTACTTC. Residues: CAWSRQGEQYF.

The chain links TRBV4-1 to TRBJ2-3, with TRBD2 identical over 10 bases. Losses at the gene ends were 0 bases for V and 0 bases for J; bases not matched to a gene: 9. Germline V CDR1 and CDR2: MGHRA, YSYEKL. The CDR3 is 19 amino acids. In DNA, the CDR3 is TGCGCCAGCAGCCAAGATTCTAGCGGGAGTCTAATCAGCACAGATACGCAGTATTTT. It translates to CASSQDSSGSLISTDTQYF.

J is TRBJ2-3 and V is TRBV2; 8 bases map to TRBD2. Germline CDR1 SNHLY, CDR2 FYNNEI. V shed 0 bases, J shed 0 bases, and the junction held 8 bases outside the gene matches. This CDR3 has 18 residues. In nucleotides, the CDR3 is TGTGCCAGCAGTGAAGCGCGTTATAGCGGGGCTAGCACAGATACGCAGTATTTT. This gives the protein CASSEARYSGASTDTQYF.

The chain is built from TRBV3-1 (or the pseudogene TRBV3-2) and TRBJ1-1; TRBD1 agrees at 7 bases. This CDR3 comprises 15 residues. Germline V gene sequence: CDR1 LGHDT, CDR2 YNNKEL (reference sequence). After removal of 0 bases from V and 1 base from J, the junction contained 2 bases not matched to a gene. The CDR3 spells CASSQDTGENTEAFF. CDR3 nucleotides: TGTGCCAGCAGCCAAGATACAGGGGAGAACACTGAAGCTTTCTTT.

In this sample, this clone turned up once. This sequence joins TRBV19 and TRBJ2-7; 10 bases are a match to TRBD1. The germline CDR1 and CDR2 sequences are LNHDA and SQIVND (reference sequence). V dropped 5 bases and J dropped 2; count of bases not matched to a gene: 12. CDR3 length: 17 residues. CDR3 sequence: CASSPKPPGQGAYEQYF. DNA for the CDR3: TGTGCCAGTAGTCCAAAGCCTCCCGGACAGGGGGCCTACGAGCAGTACTTC.

The genes are TRBV13 and TRBJ2-3; 10 bases are shared with TRBD2. Per the germline V gene, CDR1 is PRHDT and CDR2 is FYEKMQ (reference sequence). V shed 2 bases, J shed 4 bases, and the junction held 9 bases outside the gene matches. CDR3 length equals 17 residues. The DNA of the CDR3 is TGTGCCAGCAGCTTAAGTAGCGGGAGGAGCGAGGCAGATACGCAGTATTTT. Protein product: CASSLSSGRSEADTQYF.

Note on this clone: Additional DNA sequences in this sample encode the identical CDR3. The J gene is TRBJ2-5, the V gene TRBV5-1, with D maybe TRBD2 (5 bases). From germline, CDR1 is SGHRS and CDR2 YFSETQ. V was clipped by 0 bases and J by 2 bases, with 5 bases between them. The CDR3 sequence is 13 residues long. CDR3 protein: CASSLGGQETQYF. CDR3 DNA sequence: TGCGCCAGCAGCTTGGGAGGGCAAGAGACCCAGTACTTC.